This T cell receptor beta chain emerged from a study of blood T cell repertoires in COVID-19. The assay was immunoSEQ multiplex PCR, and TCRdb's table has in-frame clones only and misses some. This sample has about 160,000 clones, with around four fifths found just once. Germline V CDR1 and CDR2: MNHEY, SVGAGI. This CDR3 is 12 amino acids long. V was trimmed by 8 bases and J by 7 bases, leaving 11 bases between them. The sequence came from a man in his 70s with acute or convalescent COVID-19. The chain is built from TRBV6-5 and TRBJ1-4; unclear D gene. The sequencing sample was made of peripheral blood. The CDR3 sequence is CASGEGFEKLFF. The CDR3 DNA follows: TGTGCCAGCGGGGAGGGTTTTGAAAAACTGTTTTTT.